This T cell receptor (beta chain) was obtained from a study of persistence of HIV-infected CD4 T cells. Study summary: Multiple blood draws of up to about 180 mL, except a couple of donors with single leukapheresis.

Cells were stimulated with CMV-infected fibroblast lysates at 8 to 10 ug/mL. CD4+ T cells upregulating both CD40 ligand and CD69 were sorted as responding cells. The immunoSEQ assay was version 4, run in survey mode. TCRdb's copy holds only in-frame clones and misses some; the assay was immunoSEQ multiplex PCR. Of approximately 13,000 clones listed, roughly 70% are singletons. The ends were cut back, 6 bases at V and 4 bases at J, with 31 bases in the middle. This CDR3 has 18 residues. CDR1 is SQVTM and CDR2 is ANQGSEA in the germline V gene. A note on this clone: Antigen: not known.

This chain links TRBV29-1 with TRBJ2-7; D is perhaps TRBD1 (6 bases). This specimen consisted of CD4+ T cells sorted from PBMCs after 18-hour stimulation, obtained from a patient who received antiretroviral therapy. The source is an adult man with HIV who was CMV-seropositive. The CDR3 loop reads CSVLGAGAKTTGVYEQYF. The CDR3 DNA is TGCAGCGTCCTGGGGGCAGGGGCCAAAACGACCGGGGTATACGAGCAGTACTTC.